This TCR beta chain was captured in a study of T-cell memory formation after mild COVID-19. V lost 6 bases and J 6 bases, leaving 18 bases between the germline ends. Germline CDR1 is LNHDA and CDR2 is SQIVND (reference sequence). CDR3 length: 15 amino acids. This clonotype was detected many times. TCRdb passed the 5' RACE reads through MiXCR, listing each CDR3 protein once. In the table there are 250,000 or so distinct CDR3 sequences, around 17% of which are singletons. This TCR was sampled from a man in his late teens or twenties who had mild COVID-19 (a few samples of this study predate the infection). Cell type and time point are not known. The sequenced material came from PBMCs or a T cell subset sorted from them (not recorded which). The V and J genes are TRBV19 and TRBJ2-1; D may be TRBD1 (8 bases). The CDR3 coding sequence is TGTGCCAGTAGGCAGGGGGCGGCGGGGGCCAATGAGCAGTTCTTC. Protein sequence: CASRQGAAGANEQFF.